Below, one TCR beta chain is given with its context. The sample is drawn from a study of OX40 agonist ivuxolimab in advanced cancers. Study context: A history of anti-PD-1, anti-PD-L1 or anti-CTLA-4 therapy was acceptable, and more than 30% had some.

The V gene end was trimmed by 4 bases and the J gene end by 9 bases; junction bases not matched to a gene: 5. The length of the CDR3 is 14 residues. Germline loops: CDR1 GTSNPN, CDR2 SVGIG (reference sequence). Libraries were prepared by immunoSEQ multiplex PCR; TCRdb keeps only in-frame clonotypes and omits some of them. The sample consists of under 75,000 clones, about 88% of them appearing once. This TCR was sampled from an adult with an advanced solid tumor such as melanoma, head and neck, liver or kidney cancer. Source: CD4+ or CD8+ T cells sorted from blood, taken in a trial of the OX40 agonist ivuxolimab. V is TRBV30 and J is TRBJ2-1, with TRBD2 matching over 14 bases. Written as DNA, the CDR3 is TGTGCCTGGAATACGGGACTAGCGGGAGTTGAGCAGTTCTTC. It yields the protein CAWNTGLAGVEQFF. Supplemented by reference TRBV30 and TRBJ2-1, the full variable domain reads SQTIHQWPATLVQPVGSPLSLECTVEGTSNPNLYWYRQAAGRGLQLLFYSVGIGQISSEVPQNLSASRPQDRQFILSSKKLLLSDSGFYLCAWNTGLAGVEQFFGPGTRLTVL.